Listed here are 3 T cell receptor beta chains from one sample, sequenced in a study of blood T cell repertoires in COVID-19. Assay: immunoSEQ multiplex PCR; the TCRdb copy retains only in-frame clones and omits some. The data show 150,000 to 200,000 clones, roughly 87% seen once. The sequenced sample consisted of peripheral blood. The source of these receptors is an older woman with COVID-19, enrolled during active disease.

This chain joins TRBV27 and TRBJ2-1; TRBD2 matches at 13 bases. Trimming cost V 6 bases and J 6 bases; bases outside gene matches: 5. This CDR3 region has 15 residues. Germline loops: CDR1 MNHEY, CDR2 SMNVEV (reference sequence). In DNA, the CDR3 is TGTGCCAGCAGATCTACTAGCGGGAGGGTCAATGAGCAGTTCTTC. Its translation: CASRSTSGRVNEQFF.

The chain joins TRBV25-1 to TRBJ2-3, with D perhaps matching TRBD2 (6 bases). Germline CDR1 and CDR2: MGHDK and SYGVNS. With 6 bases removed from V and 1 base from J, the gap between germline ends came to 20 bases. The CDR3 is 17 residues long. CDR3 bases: TGTGCCAGCAGCCTCCGGGGAGGTGGGGGTGGCACAGATACGCAGTATTTT. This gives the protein CASSLRGGGGGTDTQYF.

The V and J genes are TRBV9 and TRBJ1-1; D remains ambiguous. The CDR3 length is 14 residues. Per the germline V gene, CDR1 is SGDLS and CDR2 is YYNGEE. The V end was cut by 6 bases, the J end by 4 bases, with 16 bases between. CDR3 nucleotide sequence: TGTGCCAGCACTCCGACTAGGGTGGGCACTGAAGCTTTCTTT. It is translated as CASTPTRVGTEAFF.